What follows describes a single TCR beta chain. This entry belongs to a study of identical twins. Template switching supplied a universal primer site; unique molecular identifiers were carried on the cDNA. Via MiXCR, TCRdb re-called the 5' RACE reads, giving one row per CDR3 protein. The sample has roughly 690,000 distinct CDR3 sequences, 21% seen once; the top ten hold roughly 4%. This CDR3 comprises 11 residues. V was clipped by 7 bases and J by 8 bases, with 9 bases between them. Germline CDR1 is SNHLY and CDR2 is FYNNEI. The same specimen was also included in a second study, on T cells expressing NK-cell markers. As that study records: In a handful of donors, dominant CD3+CD56+NKG2C+ clones formed about 1.0-8% of CD8+ cells. These clonotypes, the leaders elsewhere, also led the CD3+CD56-NKG2C+ fraction in a few donors.

This clonotype was obtained from a woman under 30 in good health. The sequencing sample was made of PBMCs. The chain joins TRBV2 to TRBJ2-1, with a possible D match to TRBD2 (5 bases). The CDR3 loop reads CASTPDYEQFF. The CDR3 coding sequence is TGTGCCAGCACTCCGGACTATGAGCAGTTCTTC. Full variable domain (missing parts from reference TRBV2 and TRBJ2-1): EPEVTQTPSHQVTQMGQEVILRCVPISNHLYFYWYRQILGQKVEFLVSFYNNEISEKSEIFDDQFSVERPDGSNFTLKIRSTKLEDSAMYFCASTPDYEQFFGPGTRLTVL.